The sequence of this T cell receptor (beta chain) was determined in a study of T cells in Graves' hyperthyroidism and ophthalmopathy. Study-wide background: Peripheral blood collection took place at initial diagnosis, before any treatment.

The CDR3 has 12 amino acids. Trimming cost V 9 bases and J 8 bases; bases outside gene matches: 6. The V gene's germline CDR1 is SNHLY and CDR2 FYNNEI. TCR beta CDR3 regions were amplified from RNA. HTBI primers were used for first-round RT-PCR of the TCR CDR3. TCRdb re-called the multiplex PCR reads through MiXCR, storing one row per CDR3 protein. The top ten clones hold about 17% of a sample with under 700,000 distinct CDR3 sequences, around 15% of them seen once. Diagnosis of hyperthyroidism was new in patients aged 18 to 65, and its duration was under 2 months. The PBMCs studied were ones that came from approximately 9.9 ml fresh peripheral blood. There are a few counts of this clonotype.

The genes are TRBV2 and TRBJ1-4; TRBD1 aligns across 7 bases. This TCR was recovered from a woman in her late teens or twenties with Graves' hyperthyroidism. Sample: blood. In DNA form, the CDR3 reads TGTGCCAGAGGGGACAGTTACGAAAAACTGTTTTTT. Its protein product is CARGDSYEKLFF.